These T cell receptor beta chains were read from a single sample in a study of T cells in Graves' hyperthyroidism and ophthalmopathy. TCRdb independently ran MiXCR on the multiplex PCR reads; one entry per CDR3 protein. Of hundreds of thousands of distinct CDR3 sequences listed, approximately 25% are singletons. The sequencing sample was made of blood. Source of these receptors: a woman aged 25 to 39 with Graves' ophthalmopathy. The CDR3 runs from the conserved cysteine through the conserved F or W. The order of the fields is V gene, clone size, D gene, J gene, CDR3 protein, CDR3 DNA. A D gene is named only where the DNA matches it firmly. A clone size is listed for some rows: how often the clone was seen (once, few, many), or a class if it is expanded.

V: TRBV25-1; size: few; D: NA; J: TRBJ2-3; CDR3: CASSGGEGFTDTQYF; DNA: TGTGCCAGCAGTGGGGGAGAAGGGTTCACAGATACGCAGTATTTT
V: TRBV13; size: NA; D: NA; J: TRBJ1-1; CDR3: CASSLVGRIMNTEAFF; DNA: TGTGCCAGCAGCTTAGTTGGCAGGATTATGAACACTGAAGCTTTCTTT
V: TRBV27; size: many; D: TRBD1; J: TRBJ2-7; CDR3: CASSLSAGTGVFYEQYF; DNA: TGTGCCAGCAGTTTATCGGCGGGGACAGGGGTGTTTTACGAGCAGTACTTC
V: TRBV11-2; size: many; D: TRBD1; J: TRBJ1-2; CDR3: CASSLDRGRGFDYGYTF; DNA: TGTGCCAGCAGCTTAGACAGGGGGCGAGGCTTTGACTATGGCTACACCTTC
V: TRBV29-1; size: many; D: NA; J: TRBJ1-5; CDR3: CGVAPGASQPQHF; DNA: TGCGGCGTTGCCCCAGGGGCTAGTCAGCCCCAGCATTTT
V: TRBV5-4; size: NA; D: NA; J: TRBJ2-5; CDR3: CASSLKTAQETQYF; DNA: TGTGCCAGCAGCTTAAAGACAGCCCAAGAGACCCAGTACTTC
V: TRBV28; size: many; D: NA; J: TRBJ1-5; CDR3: CASSLFRVGQPQHF; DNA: TGTGCCAGCAGTTTATTCAGGGTCGGACAGCCCCAGCATTTT
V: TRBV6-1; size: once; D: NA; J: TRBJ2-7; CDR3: CASSGRISSYEQYF; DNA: TGTGCCAGCAGTGGAAGGATAAGCTCCTACGAGCAGTACTTC
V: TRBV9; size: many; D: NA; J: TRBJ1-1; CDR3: CASSVGSSIMNTEAFF; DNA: TGTGCCAGCAGCGTAGGGAGCAGCATTATGAACACTGAAGCTTTCTTT
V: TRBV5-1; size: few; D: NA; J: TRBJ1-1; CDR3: CASSRREGQGTEAFF; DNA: TGCGCCAGCAGCCGCAGGGAGGGGCAAGGCACTGAAGCTTTCTTT
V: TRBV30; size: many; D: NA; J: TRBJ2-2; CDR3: CAWSRVANTGELFF; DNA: TGTGCCTGGAGTCGGGTCGCGAACACCGGGGAGCTGTTTTTT
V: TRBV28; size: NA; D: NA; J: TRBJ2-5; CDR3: CASSLLQGGETQYF; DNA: TGTGCCAGCAGTCTATTGCAGGGAGGAGAGACCCAGTACTTC
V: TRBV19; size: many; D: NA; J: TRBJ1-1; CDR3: CASSIDMGTEAFF; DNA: TGTGCCAGTAGTATAGATATGGGGACTGAAGCTTTCTTT
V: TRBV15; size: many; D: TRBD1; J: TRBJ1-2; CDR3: CATSSGQGAYGGYTF; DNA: TGTGCCACCAGCAGTGGACAGGGGGCATACGGTGGCTACACCTTC
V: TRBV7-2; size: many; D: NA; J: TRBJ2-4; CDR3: CASSLPGNIQYF; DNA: TGTGCCAGCAGCTTACCAGGAAACATTCAGTACTTC
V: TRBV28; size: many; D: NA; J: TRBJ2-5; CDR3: CASSKSLAPKTQYF; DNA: TGTGCCAGCAGCAAGTCTCTAGCTCCCAAGACCCAGTACTTC
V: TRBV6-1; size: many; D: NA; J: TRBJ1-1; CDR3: CASRGGQWTSGFF; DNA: TGTGCCAGCAGGGGAGGACAGTGGACTTCTGGTTTCTTT
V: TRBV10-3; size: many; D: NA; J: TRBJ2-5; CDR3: CAISPRGGQETQYF; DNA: TGTGCCATCAGTCCCAGGGGAGGACAAGAGACCCAGTACTTC
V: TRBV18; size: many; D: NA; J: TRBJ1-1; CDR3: CASSPSQGGTEAFF; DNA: TGTGCCAGCTCACCGAGTCAGGGAGGTACTGAAGCTTTCTTT
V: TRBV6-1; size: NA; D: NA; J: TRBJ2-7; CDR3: CASSPRQPGYEQYF; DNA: TGTGCCAGCAGCCCCAGACAGCCAGGCTACGAGCAGTACTTC
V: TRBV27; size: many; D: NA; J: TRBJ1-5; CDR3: CASRGLQGNQPQHF; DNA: TGTGCCAGCAGGGGGTTACAGGGAAATCAGCCCCAGCATTTT
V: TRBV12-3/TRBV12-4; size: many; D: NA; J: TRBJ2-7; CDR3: CASSFPGHLNEQYF; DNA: TGTGCCAGCAGTTTCCCCGGACATCTCAACGAGCAGTACTTC
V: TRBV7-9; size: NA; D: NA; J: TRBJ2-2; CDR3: CASSPRTAFELFF; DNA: TGTGCCAGCAGCCCTCGGACCGCGTTTGAGCTGTTTTTT
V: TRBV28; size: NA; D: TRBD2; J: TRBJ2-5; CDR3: CGSGVLETQYF; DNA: TGCGGGAGCGGGGTTCTGGAGACCCAGTACTTC
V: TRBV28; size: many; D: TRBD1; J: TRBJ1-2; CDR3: CASSPGQRSYGYTF; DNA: TGTGCCAGCAGCCCGGGACAGAGATCCTATGGCTACACCTTC
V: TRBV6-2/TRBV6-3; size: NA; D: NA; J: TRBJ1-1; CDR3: CASRNEAVLNTEAFF; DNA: TGTGCCAGCAGGAATGAGGCCGTCCTGAACACTGAAGCTTTCTTT
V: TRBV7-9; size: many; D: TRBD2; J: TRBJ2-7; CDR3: CASSSSGGGESEQYF; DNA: TGTGCCAGCAGCTCCTCGGGCGGGGGGGAGTCCGAGCAGTACTTC
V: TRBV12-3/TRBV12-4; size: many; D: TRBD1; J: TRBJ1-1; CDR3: CASSSQGQGITEASF; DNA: TGTGCCAGCAGTAGCCAGGGACAGGGGATAACTGAAGCTTCCTTT
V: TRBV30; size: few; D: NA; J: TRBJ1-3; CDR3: CAWRSPTALSGNTIYF; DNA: TGTGCCTGGAGATCTCCTACAGCTCTCTCTGGAAACACCATATATTTT
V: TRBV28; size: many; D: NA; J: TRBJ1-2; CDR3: CASSSNGRGDYGYTF; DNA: TGTGCCAGCAGTTCGAATGGACGGGGAGACTATGGCTACACCTTC
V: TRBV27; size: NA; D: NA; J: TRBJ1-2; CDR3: CASSPSVNYGYTF; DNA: TGTGCCAGCAGCCCGAGCGTCAACTATGGCTACACCTTC
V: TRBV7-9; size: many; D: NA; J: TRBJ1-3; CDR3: CASSAHGPGNTIYF; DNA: TGTGCCAGCAGCGCACACGGCCCTGGAAACACCATATATTTT
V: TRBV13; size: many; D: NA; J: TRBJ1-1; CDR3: CASSLRAAGRVTEAFF; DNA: TGTGCCAGCAGCTTAAGGGCCGCCGGACGGGTCACTGAAGCTTTCTTT
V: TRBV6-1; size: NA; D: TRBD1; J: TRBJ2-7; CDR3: CASSELGDSSYEQYF; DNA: TGTGCCAGCAGTGAACTGGGGGACAGCTCCTACGAGCAGTACTTC
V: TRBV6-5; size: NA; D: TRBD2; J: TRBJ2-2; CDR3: CASSYGLADTGELFF; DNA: TGTGCCAGCAGTTATGGACTAGCGGACACCGGGGAGCTGTTTTTT
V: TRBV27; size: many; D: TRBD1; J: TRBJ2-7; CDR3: CASSFQGQGRNEQYF; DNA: TGTGCCAGCAGTTTTCAGGGACAGGGGAGGAACGAGCAGTACTTC
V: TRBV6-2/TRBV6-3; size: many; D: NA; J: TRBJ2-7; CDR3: CASSYVPGPAAYEQYF; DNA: TGTGCCAGCAGTTACGTTCCTGGGCCGGCGGCTTACGAGCAGTACTTC
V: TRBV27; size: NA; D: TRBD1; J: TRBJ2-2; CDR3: CASSLRTGVRNTGELFF; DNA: TGTGCCAGCAGTTTAAGAACAGGGGTCCGGAACACCGGGGAGCTGTTTTTT
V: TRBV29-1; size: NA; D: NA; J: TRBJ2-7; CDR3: CSVTSGDEQYF; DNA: TGCAGCGTTACATCGGGGGACGAGCAGTACTTC
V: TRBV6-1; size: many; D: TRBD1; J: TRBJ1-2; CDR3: CASSEVGTGNGYTF; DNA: TGTGCCAGCAGTGAAGTTGGGACAGGCAATGGCTACACCTTC
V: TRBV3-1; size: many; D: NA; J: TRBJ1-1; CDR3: CASSQATVPEAFF; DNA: TGTGCCAGCAGCCAAGCTACGGTCCCTGAAGCTTTCTTT
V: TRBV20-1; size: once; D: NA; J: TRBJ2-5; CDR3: CSASSGAQRETQYF; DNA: TGCAGTGCTAGTTCGGGGGCGCAGAGAGAGACCCAGTACTTC
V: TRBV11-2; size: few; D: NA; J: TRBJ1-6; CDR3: CASSFFATSYNSPLHF; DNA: TGTGCCAGCAGCTTTTTCGCTACCTCGTATAATTCACCCCTCCACTTT
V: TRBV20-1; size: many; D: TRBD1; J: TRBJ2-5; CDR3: CSASFTGGDLQETQYF; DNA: TGCAGTGCTAGCTTCACAGGGGGCGATTTACAAGAGACCCAGTACTTC
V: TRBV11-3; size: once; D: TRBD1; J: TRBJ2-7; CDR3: CASSLETGDSCEQYF; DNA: TGTGCCAGCAGCTTAGAGACAGGGGACTCCTGCGAGCAGTACTTC
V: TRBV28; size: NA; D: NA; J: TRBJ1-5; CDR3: CASSLGWTTNQPQHF; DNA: TGTGCCAGCAGTTTGGGGTGGACTACCAATCAGCCCCAGCATTTT
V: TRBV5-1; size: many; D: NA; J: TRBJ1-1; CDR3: CASSLGRGTIEAFF; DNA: TGCGCCAGCAGCTTGGGAAGGGGAACGATTGAAGCTTTCTTT
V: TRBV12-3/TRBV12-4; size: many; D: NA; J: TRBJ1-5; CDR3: CASSLEPEHQPQHF; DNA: TGTGCCAGCAGTTTAGAGCCGGAGCATCAGCCCCAGCATTTT
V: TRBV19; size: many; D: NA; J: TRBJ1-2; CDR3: CASSSAQYNYGYTF; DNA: TGTGCCAGTAGTTCGGCCCAGTACAACTATGGCTACACCTTC
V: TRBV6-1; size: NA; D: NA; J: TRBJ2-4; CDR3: CASSGVNIQYF; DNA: TGTGCCAGCAGCGGGGTGAACATTCAGTACTTC
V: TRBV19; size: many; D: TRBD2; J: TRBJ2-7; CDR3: CASSKRGAYEQYF; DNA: TGTGCCAGTAGTAAGCGGGGAGCGTACGAGCAGTACTTC
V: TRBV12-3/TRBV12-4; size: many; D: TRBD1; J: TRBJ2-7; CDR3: CASSSNAPGQGLYEQYF; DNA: TGTGCCAGCAGTTCTAACGCACCGGGACAGGGATTATACGAGCAGTACTTC
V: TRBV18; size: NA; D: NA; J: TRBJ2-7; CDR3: CASSPPRGRGPYEQYF; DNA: TGTGCCAGCTCACCCCCTCGGGGGCGGGGGCCGTACGAGCAGTACTTC
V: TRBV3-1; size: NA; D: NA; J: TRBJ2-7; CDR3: CASSQVVSEQYF; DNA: TGTGCCAGCAGCCAAGTAGTTTCCGAGCAGTACTTC
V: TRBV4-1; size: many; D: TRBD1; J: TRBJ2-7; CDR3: CASSQTGQATYEQYF; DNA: TGCGCCAGCAGCCAGACCGGACAGGCCACCTACGAGCAGTACTTC